The 17 T cell receptor beta chains below all came from one sample that was sequenced in a study of post-analysis software for immune sequencing data. Study-level findings and limits: Elevated frequency relative to controls characterized four or five TRBV segments in patients, TRBV5-6, TRBV5-1 and TRBV20-1 among them.

The antigens these receptors bind are not known. The TCR beta cDNA libraries contained unique molecular identifiers. TCRdb reanalysed the PCR reads using MiXCR and keeps one entry per CDR3 protein. The sample consists of 650,000 to 850,000 distinct CDR3 sequences, more than 45% of them appearing once. The sequenced sample consisted of blood. The source of these receptors is a girl under 18 with multiple sclerosis.

The chain links TRBV4-1 to TRBJ2-7, with 10 bases matching TRBD1. This CDR3 is 15 amino acids long. V lost 3 bases to trimming and J lost 7 bases; unmatched junction nucleotides: 9. From germline, CDR1 is MGHRA and CDR2 YSYEKL. Here the CDR3 reads CASSHAGTGVYEQYF. The CDR3 DNA reads as TGCGCCAGCAGCCATGCCGGGACAGGGGTCTATGAGCAGTACTTC.

J is TRBJ2-5 and V is TRBV14, with 7 bases identical to TRBD2. The J call may be mistaken, given a closer DNA end match to TRBJ2-7. Looked up from germline, CDR1 is SGHDN and CDR2 is FVKESK. The CDR3 runs 15 residues. In DNA, the CDR3 is TGTGCCAGCAGCCCTTTATCGGGGGGTTTTTACGAGCAGTACTTC. This sequence encodes CASSPLSGGFYEQYF.

The chain joins TRBV27 to TRBJ1-2; D gene uncertain. V was shortened by 0 bases and J by 3 bases, with 11 bases between the two germline ends. Germline V gene sequence: CDR1 MNHEY, CDR2 SMNVEV (reference sequence). This CDR3 region has 15 residues. CDR3 sequence: CASSLSPGSHYGYTF. As DNA, the CDR3 is TGTGCCAGCAGTTTATCTCCCGGCAGCCACTATGGCTACACCTTC.

V usage is TRBV7-2 and J usage is TRBJ2-7, with 13 nucleotides matching TRBD2. V lost 8 bases to trimming and J lost 4 bases; unmatched junction nucleotides: 5. CDR1 and CDR2 (germline): SGHTA, FQGNSA. The CDR3 has 14 amino acids. CDR3 sequence reads: CASLGLAGEYEQYF. CDR3 DNA sequence: TGTGCCAGCCTAGGACTAGCGGGAGAATACGAGCAGTACTTC.

This rearrangement joins TRBV7-3 to TRBJ2-5, with TRBD2 matching 7 bases. V shed 3 bases, J shed 3 bases, and the junction held 13 bases outside the gene matches. CDR1 and CDR2 (germline): SGHTA, FQGTGA. The CDR3 loop spans 17 amino acids. The CDR3 reads CASSLGPQRGSKETQYF. The CDR3 nucleotides are TGTGCCAGCAGCTTGGGGCCCCAGCGGGGTTCGAAAGAGACCCAGTACTTC.

This clonotype was observed a few times. CDR3: CATSVGRDYNEQFF. The CDR3 DNA reads as TGTGCCACCAGTGTTGGTCGGGATTACAATGAGCAGTTCTTC. This chain connects TRBV24-1 to TRBJ2-1; TRBD2 might be the D (5 bases). V lost 5 bases and J lost 4, with 11 bases in between. The CDR3 runs 14 residues. Germline lookup yields CDR1 KGHDR and CDR2 SFDVKD.

The rearrangement uses TRBV25-1 and TRBJ2-3, with TRBD1 as a possible D gene (6 bases). Germline CDR1 is MGHDK and CDR2 is SYGVNS. The CDR3 extends over 17 amino acids. Trimming took off 7 bases at V and 1 base at J, with 21 bases between the two ends. CDR3 loop: CASNGTLVEGRTDTQYF. The CDR3 nucleotides read TGTGCCAGCAATGGGACATTGGTAGAGGGCCGCACAGATACGCAGTATTTT.

This clonotype was recorded once. The chain links TRBV12-3 or TRBV12-4 to TRBJ1-5, with D possibly TRBD1 on 6 matching bases. This CDR3 has 16 amino acids. Trimming took off 5 bases at V and 7 bases at J, with 21 bases between the two ends. As DNA, the CDR3 is TGTGCCAGCAGTCTAGTTGCCGGGGGCCTCGGACAGCCCCAGCATTTT. Translation gives CASSLVAGGLGQPQHF.

The chain recombines TRBV6-1 with TRBJ1-2, with D unclear. In germline, CDR1 is MNHNS, CDR2 SASEGT. V was cut by 2 bases and J by 8 bases, with 12 bases left in between. This CDR3 has 13 residues. CDR3 protein: CASSEREWEGYTF. The CDR3 DNA is TGTGCCAGCAGTGAAAGGGAGTGGGAAGGCTACACCTTC.

This clonotype was recorded a few times. The chain combines TRBV12-3 or TRBV12-4 with TRBJ2-5, with D tentatively TRBD1 (5 bases). The CDR3 runs 15 residues. Trimming cost V 1 base and J 4 bases, with 13 bases left between them. CDR3 sequence reads: CASSLGGVQVETQYF. As DNA, the CDR3 is TGTGCCAGCAGTTTAGGGGGCGTCCAAGTAGAGACCCAGTACTTC.

The chain joins TRBV29-1 to TRBJ2-1, with 7 bases aligning to TRBD1. The ends lost 8 bases at V and 3 bases at J; junction bases unmatched: 10. Germline CDR1 reads SQVTM; CDR2 reads ANQGSEA. The CDR3 is made up of 14 amino acids. Here the CDR3 reads CSLRGGSGYNEQFF. CDR3 DNA: TGCAGCCTTAGAGGGGGCTCGGGCTACAATGAGCAGTTCTTC.

This rearrangement joins TRBV6-1 to TRBJ2-7; 7 positions agree with TRBD2. This CDR3 has 15 amino acids. Germline V gene sequence: CDR1 MNHNS, CDR2 SASEGT. Trimming removed 5 bases from V and 2 bases from J; junction bases left unmatched: 9. The CDR3 DNA follows: TGTGCCAGCAGTAGGGGCTCGGGAGGTCCCTACGAGCAGTACTTC. As protein: CASSRGSGGPYEQYF.

This clonotype was picked up a small number of times. The chain employs TRBV9 and TRBJ2-7; TRBD2 aligns across 8 bases. Looked up from germline, CDR1 is SGDLS and CDR2 is YYNGEE. This CDR3 comprises 18 residues. V was clipped by 3 bases and J by 0 bases; unmatched bases: 14. In nucleotides, the CDR3 is TGTGCCAGCAGCGCCCCCCTCTCGGGCGGGAGGAGCTCCTACGAGCAGTACTTC. Translated, it gives CASSAPLSGGRSSYEQYF.

The CDR3 spells CAWGTGGQLNQPQHF. The CDR3 DNA sequence: TGTGCCTGGGGGACCGGGGGGCAGCTTAATCAGCCCCAGCATTTT. The chain uses TRBV30 and TRBJ1-5; maybe TRBD1 (6 bases). V gave up 5 bases and J gave up 4 bases, with 18 bases separating them. CDR1 is GTSNPN, CDR2 SVGIG, per germline (reference sequence). This CDR3 spans 15 amino acids.

The chain recombines TRBV5-1 with TRBJ1-5; D may be TRBD1 (5 bases). The CDR3 totals 15 residues. CDR1 is SGHRS and CDR2 is YFSETQ in the germline V gene. V lost 0 bases, J lost 1 base, and 8 bases lay in between. As DNA, the CDR3 is TGCGCCAGCAGCTTGGCGGGACGGAGCAATCAGCCCCAGCATTTT. Amino acids: CASSLAGRSNQPQHF. The variable domain in full, with the rest retrieved from reference TRBV5-1 and TRBJ1-5, is KAGVTQTPRYLIKTRGQQVTLSCSPISGHRSVSWYQQTPGQGLQFLFEYFSETQRNKGNFPGRFSGRQFSNSRSEMNVSTLELGDSALYLCASSLAGRSNQPQHFGDGTRLSIL.

V usage is TRBV27 and J usage is TRBJ2-7; D call uncertain. Trimming left V 6 bases short and J 0 bases short, with 15 bases between. CDR1 and CDR2 (germline): MNHEY, SMNVEV (reference sequence). This CDR3 is 15 amino acids long. In DNA, the CDR3 is TGTGCCAGCAGCTCCTTAGGCCTAGGCTCCTACGAGCAGTACTTC. Residues: CASSSLGLGSYEQYF.

The chain is built from TRBV20-1 and TRBJ2-5, with D hard to call. Germline V CDR1 and CDR2: DFQATT, SNEGSKA (reference sequence). CDR3 length equals 13 residues. V dropped 0 bases and J dropped 7 bases, with 12 bases sitting between them. The CDR3 spells CSARDSLEGTQYF. CDR3 sequence (DNA): TGCAGTGCTAGAGATTCCCTAGAAGGGACCCAGTACTTC.